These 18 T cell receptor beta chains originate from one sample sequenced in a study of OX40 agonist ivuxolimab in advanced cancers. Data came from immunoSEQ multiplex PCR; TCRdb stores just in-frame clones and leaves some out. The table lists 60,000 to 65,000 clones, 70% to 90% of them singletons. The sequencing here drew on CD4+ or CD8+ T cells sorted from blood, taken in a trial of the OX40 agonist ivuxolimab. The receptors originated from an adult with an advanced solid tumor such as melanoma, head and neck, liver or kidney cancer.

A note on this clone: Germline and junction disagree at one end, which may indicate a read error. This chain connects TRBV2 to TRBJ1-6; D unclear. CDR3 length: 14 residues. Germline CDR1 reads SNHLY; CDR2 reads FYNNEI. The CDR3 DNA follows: TGTGCCAGCAATGAAAGGGTCGGAAATTCACCCCTCCACTTT. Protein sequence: CASNERVGNSPLHF.

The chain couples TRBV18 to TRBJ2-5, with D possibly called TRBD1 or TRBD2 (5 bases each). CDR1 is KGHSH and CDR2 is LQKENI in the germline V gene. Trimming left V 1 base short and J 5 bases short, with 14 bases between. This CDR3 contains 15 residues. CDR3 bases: TGTGCCAGCTCACCACGTCAAGAGGGGAGTGAGACCCAGTACTTC. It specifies CASSPRQEGSETQYF.

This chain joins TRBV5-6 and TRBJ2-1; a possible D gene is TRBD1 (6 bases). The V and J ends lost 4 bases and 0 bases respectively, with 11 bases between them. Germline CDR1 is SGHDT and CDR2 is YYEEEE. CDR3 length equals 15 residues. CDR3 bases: TGTGCCAGCAGCACAGGGTGGAGCTCCTACAATGAGCAGTTCTTC. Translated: CASSTGWSSYNEQFF.

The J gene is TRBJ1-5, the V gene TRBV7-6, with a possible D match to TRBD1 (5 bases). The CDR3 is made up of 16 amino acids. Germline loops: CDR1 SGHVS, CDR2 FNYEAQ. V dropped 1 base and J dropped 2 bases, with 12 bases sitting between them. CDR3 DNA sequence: TGTGCCAGCAGCTTAGGGTCGGGGCGGGGCAATCAGCCCCAGCATTTT. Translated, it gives CASSLGSGRGNQPQHF.

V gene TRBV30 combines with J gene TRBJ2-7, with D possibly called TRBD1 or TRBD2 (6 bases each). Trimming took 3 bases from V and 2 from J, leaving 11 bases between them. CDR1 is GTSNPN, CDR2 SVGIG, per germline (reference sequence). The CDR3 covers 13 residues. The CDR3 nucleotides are TGTGCCTGGAGCAACGGGGGCACCTACGAGCAGTACTTC. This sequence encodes CAWSNGGTYEQYF.

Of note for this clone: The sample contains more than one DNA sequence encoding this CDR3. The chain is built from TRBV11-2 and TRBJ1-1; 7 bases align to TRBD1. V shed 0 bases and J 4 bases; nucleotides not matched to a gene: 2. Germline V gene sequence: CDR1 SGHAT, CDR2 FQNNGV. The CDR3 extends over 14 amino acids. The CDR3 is CASSLDQGGTEAFF. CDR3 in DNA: TGTGCCAGCAGCTTAGATCAGGGGGGCACTGAAGCTTTCTTT.

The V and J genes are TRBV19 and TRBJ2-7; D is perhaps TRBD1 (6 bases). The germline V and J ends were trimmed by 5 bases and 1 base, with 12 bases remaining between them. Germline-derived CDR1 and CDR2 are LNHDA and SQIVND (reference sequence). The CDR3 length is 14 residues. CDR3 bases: TGTGCCAGTAGTTCCCGGGACACTTCCTACGAGCAGTACTTC. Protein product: CASSSRDTSYEQYF.

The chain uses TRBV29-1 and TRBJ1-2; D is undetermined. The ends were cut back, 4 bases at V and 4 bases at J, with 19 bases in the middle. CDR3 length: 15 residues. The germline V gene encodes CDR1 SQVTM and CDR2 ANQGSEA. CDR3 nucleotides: TGCAGCGTTGGTGGGGTGGCTGCCTGGGGCTATGGCTACACCTTC. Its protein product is CSVGGVAAWGYGYTF.

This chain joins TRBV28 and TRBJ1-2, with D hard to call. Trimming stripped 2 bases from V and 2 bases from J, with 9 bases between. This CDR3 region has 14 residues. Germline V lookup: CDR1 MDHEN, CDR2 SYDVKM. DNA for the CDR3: TGTGCCAGCAGTTTAGAACGTGGGAACTATGGCTACACCTTC. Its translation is CASSLERGNYGYTF.

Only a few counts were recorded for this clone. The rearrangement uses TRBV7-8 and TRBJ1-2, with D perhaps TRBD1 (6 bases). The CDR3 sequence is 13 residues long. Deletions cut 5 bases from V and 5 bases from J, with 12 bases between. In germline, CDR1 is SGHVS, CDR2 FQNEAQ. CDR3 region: CASSLSQGYGYTF. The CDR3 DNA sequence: TGTGCCAGCAGCCTCAGTCAGGGGTATGGCTACACCTTC.

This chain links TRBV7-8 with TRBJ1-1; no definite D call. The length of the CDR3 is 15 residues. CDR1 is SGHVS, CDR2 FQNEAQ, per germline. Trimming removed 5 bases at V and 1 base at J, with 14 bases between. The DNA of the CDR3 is TGTGCCAGCAGCCCCCGACCCCGGAGGAACACTGAAGCTTTCTTT. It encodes CASSPRPRRNTEAFF.

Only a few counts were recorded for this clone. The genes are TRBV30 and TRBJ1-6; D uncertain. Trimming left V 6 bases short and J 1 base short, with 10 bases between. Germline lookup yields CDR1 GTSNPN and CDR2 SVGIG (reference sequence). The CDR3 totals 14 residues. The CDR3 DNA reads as TGTGCCTGTAGGCGGCTATCCTATAATTCACCCCTCCACTTT. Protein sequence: CACRRLSYNSPLHF.

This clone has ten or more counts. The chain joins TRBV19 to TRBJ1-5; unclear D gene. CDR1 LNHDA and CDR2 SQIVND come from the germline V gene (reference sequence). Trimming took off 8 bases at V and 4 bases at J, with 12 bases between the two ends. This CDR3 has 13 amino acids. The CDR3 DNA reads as TGTGCCAGTCGGCCAGGCCTAAATCAGCCCCAGCATTTT. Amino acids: CASRPGLNQPQHF.

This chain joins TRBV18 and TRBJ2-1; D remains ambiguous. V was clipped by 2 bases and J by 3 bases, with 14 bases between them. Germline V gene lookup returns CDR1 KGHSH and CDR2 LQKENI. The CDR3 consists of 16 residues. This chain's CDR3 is CASSPAQALGYNEQFF. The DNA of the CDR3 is TGTGCCAGCTCACCAGCCCAGGCTCTTGGCTACAATGAGCAGTTCTTC.

Written as DNA, the CDR3 is TGTGCCAGCAGCTTAAGAACGGGGGAGTCCTACGAGCAGTACTTC. Translating it yields CASSLRTGESYEQYF. The chain couples TRBV11-2 to TRBJ2-7; a possible D gene is TRBD2 (6 bases). The CDR3 is 15 residues long. CDR1 SGHAT and CDR2 FQNNGV come from the germline V gene. V was trimmed by 2 bases and J by 1 base, leaving 12 bases between them.

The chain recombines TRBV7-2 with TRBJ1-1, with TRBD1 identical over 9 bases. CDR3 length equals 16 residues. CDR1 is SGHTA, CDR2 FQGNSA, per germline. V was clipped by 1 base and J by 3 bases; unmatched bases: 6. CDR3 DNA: TGTGCCAGCAGCTTAGGATACAGGGGGCGGGACACTGAAGCTTTCTTT. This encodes CASSLGYRGRDTEAFF.

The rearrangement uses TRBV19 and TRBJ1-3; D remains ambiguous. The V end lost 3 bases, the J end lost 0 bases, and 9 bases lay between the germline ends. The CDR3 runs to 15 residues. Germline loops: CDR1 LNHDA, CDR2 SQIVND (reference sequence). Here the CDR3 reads CASSMMYRSGNTIYF. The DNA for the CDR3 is TGTGCCAGTAGTATGATGTACCGCTCTGGAAACACCATATATTTT.

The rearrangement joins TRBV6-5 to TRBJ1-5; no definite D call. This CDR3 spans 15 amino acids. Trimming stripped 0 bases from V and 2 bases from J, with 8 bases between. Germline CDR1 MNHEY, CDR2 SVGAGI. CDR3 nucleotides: TGTGCCAGCAGTTACTCGATTTTCGGCAATCAGCCCCAGCATTTT. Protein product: CASSYSIFGNQPQHF.